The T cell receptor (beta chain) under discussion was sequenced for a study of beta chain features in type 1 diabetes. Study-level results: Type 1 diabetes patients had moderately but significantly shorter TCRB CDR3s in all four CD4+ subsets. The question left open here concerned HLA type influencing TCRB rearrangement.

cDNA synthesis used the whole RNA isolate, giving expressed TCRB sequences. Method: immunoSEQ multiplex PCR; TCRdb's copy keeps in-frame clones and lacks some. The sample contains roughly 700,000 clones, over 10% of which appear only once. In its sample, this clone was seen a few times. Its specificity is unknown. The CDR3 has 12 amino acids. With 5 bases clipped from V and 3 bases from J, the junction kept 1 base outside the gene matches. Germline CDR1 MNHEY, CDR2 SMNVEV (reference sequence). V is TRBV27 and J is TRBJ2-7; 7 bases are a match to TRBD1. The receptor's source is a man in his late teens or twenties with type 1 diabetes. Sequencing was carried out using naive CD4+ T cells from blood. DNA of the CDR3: TGTGCCAGCAGTCACAGGGGCTACGAGCAGTACTTC. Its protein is CASSHRGYEQYF.